A single sample gave rise to the 14 T cell receptor beta chains below, sequenced in a study of blood T cell repertoires in COVID-19. Some clones are missing from TCRdb's copy, which holds only in-frame ones; the method was immunoSEQ multiplex PCR. Of 200,000 to 300,000 clones listed, 85% to 90% were seen once; the top ten hold around 1.5%. Sequencing was performed on peripheral blood. The receptors shown here come from a woman aged 40 to 50 who had recovered from COVID-19.

This clone appeared once. The chain couples TRBV5-6 to TRBJ1-1; 7 bases agree with TRBD1. Per the germline V gene, CDR1 is SGHDT and CDR2 is YYEEEE. This CDR3 is 16 amino acids long. V shed 2 bases, J shed 5 bases, and the junction held 12 bases outside the gene matches. The CDR3: CASSLTGEGAWTEAFF. The CDR3 bases are TGTGCCAGCAGCTTAACCGGAGAGGGGGCTTGGACTGAAGCTTTCTTT.

The genes are TRBV3-1 (or the pseudogene TRBV3-2) and TRBJ2-1; 7 bases fit TRBD1. Germline V gene lookup returns CDR1 LGHDT and CDR2 YNNKEL (reference sequence). Trimming at V came to 0 bases and at J to 6 bases, leaving 8 bases not matched to a gene. The CDR3 is made up of 16 amino acids. CDR3 loop: CASSQDRRRGRNEQFF. In DNA form, the CDR3 reads TGTGCCAGCAGCCAAGATCGGCGAAGGGGGCGCAATGAGCAGTTCTTC.

This clone was found a few times. The chain carries TRBV7-9 and TRBJ1-4; D is possibly TRBD1 (5 bases). This CDR3 contains 15 residues. Between the trimmed V and J ends, which lost 3 bases and 7 bases, there was a span of 15 bases. From germline, CDR1 is SEHNR and CDR2 FQNEAQ (reference sequence). The CDR3 DNA reads as TGTGCCAGCAGCTTGCTGTGGGTCCAGGGTGAAAAACTGTTTTTT. Translating it yields CASSLLWVQGEKLFF.

The J gene is TRBJ2-3, the V gene TRBV5-1; TRBD1 agrees at 8 bases. Losses at the gene ends were 4 bases for V and 5 bases for J; bases not matched to a gene: 6. This CDR3 region has 14 residues. Germline values: CDR1 SGHRS, CDR2 YFSETQ. CDR3 sequence: CASSATGAGDTQYF. The CDR3 nucleotides read TGCGCCAGCAGCGCGACAGGGGCTGGAGATACGCAGTATTTT.

This chain joins TRBV7-8 and TRBJ1-1; 9 nucleotides agree with TRBD1. Germline V lookup: CDR1 SGHVS, CDR2 FQNEAQ. The V and J ends lost 2 bases and 3 bases, in that order; junction bases with no gene match: 4. The CDR3 consists of 15 residues. The chain's CDR3 is CASSLWTGEDTEAFF. The CDR3 DNA sequence: TGTGCCAGCAGCTTATGGACAGGGGAGGACACTGAAGCTTTCTTT.

The chain couples TRBV15 to TRBJ2-5; 13 nucleotides agree with TRBD2. V was pared by 5 bases and J by 2 bases, with 8 bases of the junction left unmatched. CDR1 LNHNV and CDR2 YYDKDF come from the germline V gene (reference sequence). The CDR3 runs 17 residues. CDR3 bases: TGTGCCACCAGCCGATGGACTAGCGGGGGACTTCAAGAGACCCAGTACTTC. Amino acids: CATSRWTSGGLQETQYF. The full variable domain, its missing parts supplied by reference TRBV15 and TRBJ2-5, is DAMVIQNPRYQVTQFGKPVTLSCSQTLNHNVMYWYQQKSSQAPKLLFHYYDKDFNNEADTPDNFQSRRPNTSFCFLDIRSPGLGDTAMYLCATSRWTSGGLQETQYFGPGTRLLVL.

This clone was recorded only once. The chain links TRBV11-3 to TRBJ2-7; 12 bases are a match to TRBD2. CDR1 is SGHNT and CDR2 is YENEEA in the germline V gene. Trimming took 3 bases from V and 5 from J; bases not matched to a gene: 5. This CDR3 spans 15 amino acids. The CDR3 sequence: CASSFSSGGADEQYF. The CDR3 DNA follows: TGTGCCAGCAGCTTTTCTAGCGGGGGGGCGGACGAGCAGTACTTC.

This sequence joins TRBV9 and TRBJ1-1; 8 nucleotides match TRBD1. CDR3 size: 16 residues. Germline CDR1 is SGDLS and CDR2 is YYNGEE. V lost 4 bases and J lost 5; bases outside the gene matches: 13. CDR3 amino acids: CASSSHSQGAGTEAFF. Here the CDR3 DNA reads TGTGCCAGCAGCTCCCACTCCCAGGGGGCGGGGACTGAAGCTTTCTTT.

This clone was seen more than once but under ten times. The chain couples TRBV7-6 to TRBJ2-7, with 9 nucleotides matching TRBD1. The CDR3 runs to 15 residues. V lost 4 bases and J lost 2; bases outside the gene matches: 6. Germline V gene lookup returns CDR1 SGHVS and CDR2 FNYEAQ. The CDR3 DNA follows: TGTGCCAGCAGCTCCCCCGGGACAGGGACCTACGAGCAGTACTTC. Translating gives CASSSPGTGTYEQYF. The entire variable domain, with the rest obtained from reference TRBV7-6 and TRBJ2-7, is as follows: GAGVSQSPRYKVTKRGQDVALRCDPISGHVSLYWYRQALGQGPEFLTYFNYEAQQDKSGLPNDRFSAERPEGSISTLTIQRTEQRDSAMYRCASSSPGTGTYEQYFGPGTRLTVT.

The V call is TRBV5-1, the J call TRBJ2-1, with 14 positions matching TRBD2. The CDR3 consists of 16 residues. Germline V CDR1 and CDR2: SGHRS, YFSETQ. The J segment lost 8 bases and the V segment lost 0 bases, leaving 4 bases of the junction unmatched. The CDR3 region is CASSLGLAGGLDEQFF. The CDR3 DNA follows: TGCGCCAGCAGCTTGGGACTAGCGGGGGGGCTCGATGAGCAGTTCTTC.

This clone was observed a few times. The chain is built from TRBV3-1 (or the pseudogene TRBV3-2) and TRBJ2-4, with 7 bases that match TRBD1. The CDR3 contains 16 residues. Trimming took 4 bases from V and 10 from J; bases not matched to a gene: 16. The germline CDR1 and CDR2 sequences are LGHDT and YNNKEL (reference sequence). In DNA, the CDR3 is TGTGCCAGCAGCCCACCCCTATACCGACAGGGCTGGATTCAGTACTTC. Amino acids: CASSPPLYRQGWIQYF.

CDR3 coding DNA: TGCGCCAGCAGCCAAGAGCACACCTCCTACAATGAGCAGTTCTTC. Translation: CASSQEHTSYNEQFF. This rearrangement joins TRBV4-3 to TRBJ2-1; D not certain. The CDR3 has 15 amino acids. The germline V gene has CDR1 LGHNA and CDR2 YSLEER. V gave up 0 bases and J gave up 0 bases, with 6 bases separating them.

V is TRBV18 and J is TRBJ1-2; D may be TRBD1 (5 bases). V lost 2 bases and J 4 bases, leaving 14 bases between the germline ends. CDR1 is KGHSH and CDR2 is LQKENI in the germline V gene. This CDR3 is built from 15 residues. CDR3 loop: CASSPGGDPFYGYTF. Written as DNA, the CDR3 is TGTGCCAGCTCACCAGGAGGGGATCCCTTCTATGGCTACACCTTC.

The chain has TRBV7-8 and TRBJ1-6; D ambiguous. The CDR3 runs to 15 residues. V dropped 2 bases and J dropped 9 bases, with 14 bases sitting between them. From germline, CDR1 is SGHVS and CDR2 FQNEAQ. The CDR3 bases are TGTGCCAGCAGCTTAAGTACGGTGTTCGGTTCACCCCTCCACTTT. It codes for CASSLSTVFGSPLHF. Using reference TRBV7-8 and TRBJ1-6 for the parts outside the CDR3, the full variable domain is GAGVSQSPRYKVAKRGQDVALRCDPISGHVSLFWYQQALGQGPEFLTYFQNEAQLDKSGLPSDRFFAERPEGSVSTLKIQRTQQEDSAVYLCASSLSTVFGSPLHFGNGTRLTVT.